The 19 T cell receptor beta chains below all came from one sample that was sequenced in a study of a mutant IDH1 vaccine in newly diagnosed glioma. Their antigens are not known. Measured with immunoSEQ multiplex PCR; TCRdb has only the in-frame clones, and not every one. Of some 30,000 clones listed, around 77% were seen once; the top ten hold 7.5% to 10%. Time point of the sample: week 35, safety follow-up. In the vaccine, a single dose held 300 ug of the mutant IDH1 20-mer peptide, along with topical imiquimod. The specimen comprised PBMCs, sampled from a glioma patient whose treatment included an IDH1 peptide vaccine. All receptors come from a woman in her twenties or thirties with glioma. Some clones in this sample may be carry-over from other donors' samples.

The gene calls are TRBV7-9 and TRBJ1-1; no firm D call. CDR1 and CDR2 (germline): SEHNR, FQNEAQ (reference sequence). With 3 bases removed from V and 0 bases from J, the gap between germline ends came to 8 bases. This CDR3 is built from 14 residues. For the CDR3, the DNA is TGTGCCAGCAGCTTGGTTCCCCTGAACACTGAAGCTTTCTTT. Translation gives CASSLVPLNTEAFF.

This sequence joins TRBV18 and TRBJ2-7; TRBD1 matches at 7 bases. CDR1 and CDR2 (germline): KGHSH, LQKENI. This CDR3 has 12 residues. V gave up 6 bases and J gave up 2 bases; unmatched junction bases: 1. CDR3 sequence reads: CASSQGAYEQYF. CDR3 coding DNA: TGTGCCAGCTCCCAGGGGGCCTACGAGCAGTACTTC. The complete variable domain, with remaining parts taken from reference TRBV18 and TRBJ2-7, reads NAGVMQNPRHLVRRRGQEARLRCSPMKGHSHVYWYRQLPEEGLKFMVYLQKENIIDESGMPKERFSAEFPKEGPSILRIQQVVRGDSAAYFCASSQGAYEQYFGPGTRLTVT.

This clone is a singleton in its sample. The chain has TRBV30 and TRBJ2-7, with D possibly TRBD2 on 5 matching bases. Trimming removed 2 bases at V and 1 base at J, with 6 bases between. Germline-derived CDR1 and CDR2 are GTSNPN and SVGIG (reference sequence). The CDR3 is 12 amino acids. CDR3 DNA: TGTGCCTGGAGTCCGGGATCCTACGAGCAGTACTTC. Translating gives CAWSPGSYEQYF.

The J gene is TRBJ2-7, the V gene TRBV7-8, with a tentative D call TRBD1 (6 bases). The V end was cut by 1 base, the J end by 9 bases, with 19 bases between. Looked up from germline, CDR1 is SGHVS and CDR2 is FQNEAQ. This CDR3 has 15 amino acids. CDR3 nucleotide sequence: TGTGCCAGCAGCTTAGTACGGAGAGGGGGTGATGGGCAGTACTTC. Encoded protein: CASSLVRRGGDGQYF.

This sequence joins TRBV6-1 and TRBJ2-7; D unclear. Germline V gene sequence: CDR1 MNHNS, CDR2 SASEGT. CDR3 length equals 15 residues. The V end lost 6 bases, the J end lost 0 bases, and 15 bases lay between the germline ends. CDR3 nucleotide sequence: TGTGCCAGCAGCCCTCTCGCGGCCAGCTCCTACGAGCAGTACTTC. Protein: CASSPLAASSYEQYF.

V and J are TRBV7-2 and TRBJ2-7; unclear D gene. From germline, CDR1 is SGHTA and CDR2 FQGNSA. V was trimmed by 5 bases and J by 6 bases, leaving 11 bases between them. CDR3 length: 12 residues. The CDR3 DNA is TGTGCCAGCAGCCCCAGTAGGGTCGAGCAGTACTTC. Its protein is CASSPSRVEQYF.

The V call is TRBV7-2, the J call TRBJ1-5, with D possibly being TRBD1 (5 bases). V was pared by 4 bases and J by 5 bases, with 9 bases between. CDR1 and CDR2 from the germline V gene are SGHTA and FQGNSA. The CDR3 has 13 residues. CDR3 bases: TGTGCCAGCAGCTGGGGGGGTCATCAGCCCCAGCATTTT. Its protein is CASSWGGHQPQHF.

This clone has just one count. The rearrangement joins TRBV27 to TRBJ1-5; 8 bases are shared with TRBD1. This CDR3 contains 14 residues. Germline V gene sequence: CDR1 MNHEY, CDR2 SMNVEV (reference sequence). V trimming: 3 bases; J trimming: 6 bases; junction bases outside the gene matches: 4. This CDR3 reads CASSFRGLSQPQHF. The CDR3, as DNA: TGTGCCAGCAGTTTCAGGGGGCTGAGTCAGCCCCAGCATTTT.

The genes are TRBV6-1 and TRBJ2-7, with 9 bases identical to TRBD1. CDR1 and CDR2 from the germline V gene are MNHNS and SASEGT. J lost 7 bases, V lost 2 bases, and 6 bases had no gene match. The CDR3 spans 14 residues. CDR3 sequence reads: CASSERGQGWEQYF. CDR3 nucleotide sequence: TGTGCCAGCAGTGAAAGGGGACAGGGTTGGGAGCAGTACTTC.

The CDR3 here is CSVPGHIFYRTEAFF. The CDR3 bases are TGCAGCGTTCCGGGACACATCTTTTATCGCACTGAAGCTTTCTTT. V and J are TRBV29-1 and TRBJ1-1; D might be TRBD1 (6 bases). The CDR3 is 15 amino acids. Trimming took off 5 bases at V and 4 bases at J, with 20 bases between the two ends. The germline CDR1 and CDR2 sequences are SQVTM and ANQGSEA.

This chain links TRBV15 with TRBJ1-1; TRBD1 agrees at 8 bases. V gave up 5 bases and J gave up 3 bases; unmatched junction bases: 8. Looked up from germline, CDR1 is LNHNV and CDR2 is YYDKDF (reference sequence). The CDR3 has 15 residues. The CDR3 DNA reads TGTGCCACCAGCGGACAGGGCTCCTGGGACACTGAAGCTTTCTTT. Encoded protein: CATSGQGSWDTEAFF.

The chain recombines TRBV20-1 with TRBJ1-1; D call uncertain. This CDR3 region has 11 residues. The V and J ends lost 1 base and 2 bases respectively, with 2 bases between them. The germline CDR1 and CDR2 sequences are DFQATT and SNEGSKA (reference sequence). The CDR3 coding sequence is TGCAGTGCTAGAGTTAACACTGAAGCTTTCTTT. Translating it yields CSARVNTEAFF.

The chain links TRBV2 to TRBJ2-3, with D tentatively TRBD1 (6 bases). The V gene lost 4 bases and the J gene lost 5 bases, with 10 bases spanning the gap. Germline V gene sequence: CDR1 SNHLY, CDR2 FYNNEI. The CDR3 spans 13 residues. DNA of the CDR3: TGTGCCAGCAGTGGAGTAGGGGGAGATACGCAGTATTTT. This gives the protein CASSGVGGDTQYF. Together with reference TRBV2 and TRBJ2-3, the CDR3 gives the full variable domain: EPEVTQTPSHQVTQMGQEVILRCVPISNHLYFYWYRQILGQKVEFLVSFYNNEISEKSEIFDDQFSVERPDGSNFTLKIRSTKLEDSAMYFCASSGVGGDTQYFGPGTRLTVL.

V is TRBV7-6 and J is TRBJ2-5; 9 bases line up with TRBD1. From germline, CDR1 is SGHVS and CDR2 FNYEAQ. V trimming: 5 bases; J trimming: 5 bases; junction bases outside the gene matches: 6. The CDR3 contains 14 residues. CDR3 coding DNA: TGTGCCAGCAGCACGCGACAGGGGGGGGAGACCCAGTACTTC. Its translation is CASSTRQGGETQYF.

This clone has a handful of counts. This chain joins TRBV5-5 and TRBJ1-5, with D perhaps matching TRBD1 (5 bases). Per germline, CDR1 SGHKS and CDR2 YYEKEE (reference sequence). Trimming removed 4 bases at V and 8 bases at J, with 19 bases between. The CDR3 contains 15 residues. CDR3 residues: CASSITLTGGEPQHF. Here the CDR3 DNA reads TGTGCCAGCAGCATAACTTTGACTGGGGGAGAGCCCCAGCATTTT.

The chain uses TRBV9 and TRBJ2-3; D may be TRBD2 (5 bases). Germline assignment: CDR1 SGDLS and CDR2 YYNGEE. The V and J ends lost 4 bases and 1 base respectively, with 13 bases between them. The CDR3 consists of 15 residues. CDR3 in DNA: TGTGCCAGCAGCTTGGAAGGAGGAGGCACAGATACGCAGTATTTT. It is translated as CASSLEGGGTDTQYF.

The gene calls are TRBV18 and TRBJ1-3; 8 bases line up with TRBD1. Germline V gene sequence: CDR1 KGHSH, CDR2 LQKENI. The CDR3 is made up of 16 amino acids. The ends lost 0 bases at V and 3 bases at J; junction bases unmatched: 4. CDR3 coding DNA: TGTGCCAGCTCACCACCTGCAGGGGGCAGTGGAAACACCATATATTTT. Translating it yields CASSPPAGGSGNTIYF.

The chain couples TRBV20-1 to TRBJ2-5, with D uncertain. CDR3 length: 11 residues. The V and J ends lost 5 bases and 0 bases respectively, with 4 bases between them. Germline CDR1 is DFQATT and CDR2 is SNEGSKA (reference sequence). For the CDR3, the DNA is TGCAGTGCTTCGTACCAAGAGACCCAGTACTTC. This encodes CSASYQETQYF.

CDR3 DNA sequence: TGTGCCAGTAGTATAGGGGTCAGCGGCTACACCTTC. Encoded protein: CASSIGVSGYTF. The chain uses TRBV19 and TRBJ1-2, with D hard to call. V gave up 1 base and J gave up 8 bases, with 8 bases separating them. Germline V gene sequence: CDR1 LNHDA, CDR2 SQIVND (reference sequence). The CDR3 totals 12 residues.